This entry lists 5 T cell receptor beta chains sequenced from one sample in a study of human T cells and chemical hapten exposure. TCRdb ran MiXCR on the RACE reads and lists one entry per CDR3 protein. The sample has approximately 260,000 distinct CDR3 sequences; 7.5% to 8% are singletons. Time point indicated: pre-sensitization, week 0. Sample treatment: therapeutic diphenylcyclopropenone sensitization with weekly scalp DPC. The sequencing used whole blood, collected in connection with sensitization to the hapten diphenylcyclopropenone (DPC). The receptor set was obtained from a man aged 18 to 30 with alopecia areata. Some clones in this sample may be carry-over from other donors' samples.

This clonotype was seen a few times. The chain employs TRBV12-3 or TRBV12-4 and TRBJ2-1, with 10 bases fitting TRBD2. The CDR3 is made up of 15 amino acids. J was trimmed by 6 bases and V by 3 bases; bases with no gene match: 5. The DNA of the CDR3 is TGTGCCAGCAGTTTGAGAGCGGGGGGGCCCAATGAGCAGTTCTTC. Residues: CASSLRAGGPNEQFF.

The table lists this clonotype with a few counts. This chain uses TRBV7-9 with TRBJ2-3, with D perhaps matching TRBD1 or TRBD2 (5 bases each). V was pared by 5 bases and J by 7 bases, with 10 bases between. Germline V lookup: CDR1 SEHNR, CDR2 FQNEAQ (reference sequence). This CDR3 comprises 12 residues. DNA of the CDR3: TGTGCCAGCAGCCTGGGGGTATATACGCAGTATTTT. Translating gives CASSLGVYTQYF. Filled out from reference TRBV7-9 and TRBJ2-3, the complete variable domain reads DTGVSQNPRHKITKRGQNVTFRCDPISEHNRLYWYRQTLGQGPEFLTYFQNEAQLEKSRLLSDRFSAERPKGSFSTLEIQRTEQGDSAMYLCASSLGVYTQYFGPGTRLTVL.

Ten or more counts support this clonotype. The chain couples TRBV27 to TRBJ2-6, with D unresolved. Trimming left V 6 bases short and J 1 base short, with 16 bases between. The CDR3 has 17 residues. Germline loops: CDR1 MNHEY, CDR2 SMNVEV (reference sequence). CDR3 DNA sequence: TGTGCCAGCAGGGGATGGACGGCGTCGTCTGGGGCCAACGTCCTGACTTTC. The encoded protein is CASRGWTASSGANVLTF.

The chain employs TRBV12-3 or TRBV12-4 and TRBJ1-5; D is possibly TRBD1 (5 bases). CDR3 size: 16 residues. The V and J ends lost 5 bases and 6 bases respectively, with 20 bases between them. Here the CDR3 DNA reads TGTGCCAGCAGTACCACAGAAGCGGGGGGGGTTCAGCCCCAGCATTTT. It is translated as CASSTTEAGGVQPQHF.

This clonotype has a count of ten or more. The chain carries TRBV20-1 and TRBJ2-4; TRBD1 agrees at 9 bases. The CDR3 is made up of 15 amino acids. CDR1 DFQATT and CDR2 SNEGSKA come from the germline V gene (reference sequence). V lost 3 bases, J lost 1 base, and 4 bases stayed unmatched. CDR3 residues: CSASSGTGAKNIQYF. CDR3 nucleotide sequence: TGCAGTGCTAGCTCCGGGACAGGGGCCAAAAACATTCAGTACTTC.